Listed below are T cell receptor beta chains from one sample, sequenced in a study of shared clonotypes between healthy human individuals. TCRdb's copy holds only in-frame clones and misses some; the assay was immunoSEQ multiplex PCR. The sample records around 2.5 million clones, roughly 93% being singletons. Sequenced sample: naive CD4+ T cells from PBMCs. These receptors originate from a man between 18 and 35 years old in good health. Some clones in this sample may be carry-over from other donors' samples. CDR3s include the opening cysteine and the closing phenylalanine or tryptophan. A D gene is named only where the DNA matches it firmly. Clone size is shown for a subset of rows, as once, few, many or a class of expanded clone.

j_call: TRBJ2-7
d_call: NA
v_call: TRBV9
clone_size: NA
cdr3_nt: TGTGCCAGCAGCCCCCCCGACAGGTCCTACGAGCAGTACTTC
cdr3_aa: CASSPPDRSYEQYF

j_call: TRBJ1-2
d_call: NA
v_call: TRBV2
clone_size: NA
cdr3_nt: TGTGCCAGCAGTGAACAAGTCAGCTATGGCTACACCTTC
cdr3_aa: CASSEQVSYGYTF

j_call: TRBJ2-2
d_call: NA
v_call: TRBV6-6
clone_size: NA
cdr3_nt: TGTGCCAGCAGAACCGGGACCTCCCGGGTCGGGGAGCTGTTTTTT
cdr3_aa: CASRTGTSRVGELFF

j_call: TRBJ2-7
d_call: TRBD1
v_call: TRBV2
clone_size: NA
cdr3_nt: TGTGCCAGCAGAACAGGGGAGAGCGAGCAGTACTTC
cdr3_aa: CASRTGESEQYF

j_call: TRBJ1-5
d_call: NA
v_call: TRBV6-1
clone_size: NA
cdr3_nt: TGTGCCAGCAGTGAAAAGCGGGGTGGCAATCAGCCCCAGCATTTT
cdr3_aa: CASSEKRGGNQPQHF

j_call: TRBJ2-7
d_call: NA
v_call: TRBV2
clone_size: once
cdr3_nt: TGTGCCAGCAGTGTGGAGAACTTGGCCTACGAGCAGTACTTC
cdr3_aa: CASSVENLAYEQYF

j_call: TRBJ1-1
d_call: NA
v_call: TRBV5-1
clone_size: NA
cdr3_nt: TGCGCCAGCAGCCCGTTTACGTCCCGGGATGGAGCTGAAGCTTTCTTT
cdr3_aa: CASSPFTSRDGAEAFF

j_call: TRBJ1-1
d_call: TRBD1
v_call: TRBV29-1
clone_size: NA
cdr3_nt: TGCAGCGTTGGACAGGGGAACACTGAAGCTTTCTTT
cdr3_aa: CSVGQGNTEAFF

j_call: TRBJ2-3
d_call: TRBD2
v_call: TRBV5-4
clone_size: NA
cdr3_nt: TGTGCCAGCAGCACCGGACTAGCGGCAACCTCAGATACGCAGTATTTT
cdr3_aa: CASSTGLAATSDTQYF

j_call: TRBJ2-2
d_call: NA
v_call: TRBV18
clone_size: NA
cdr3_nt: TGTGCCAGCTTATCCGTACAGGGCGGCACCGGGGAGCTGTTTTTT
cdr3_aa: CASLSVQGGTGELFF

j_call: TRBJ2-7
d_call: TRBD2
v_call: TRBV6-5
clone_size: once
cdr3_nt: TGTGCCAGCAGTCTAGCGGGAGACGGCGAGCAGTACTTC
cdr3_aa: CASSLAGDGEQYF

j_call: TRBJ1-5
d_call: TRBD1
v_call: TRBV19
clone_size: NA
cdr3_nt: TGTGCCAGTACCGTAAGGGGGACAGGGACCCCCTTGGACAATCAGCCCCAGCATTTT
cdr3_aa: CASTVRGTGTPLDNQPQHF

j_call: TRBJ1-3
d_call: NA
v_call: TRBV7-3
clone_size: NA
cdr3_nt: TGTGCCAGCAGCTTGGGACAAGGCTCTGGAAACACCATATATTTT
cdr3_aa: CASSLGQGSGNTIYF

j_call: TRBJ1-2
d_call: NA
v_call: TRBV18
clone_size: NA
cdr3_nt: TGTGCCAGCTCCCGACAGGAGTATAACTATGGCTACACCTTC
cdr3_aa: CASSRQEYNYGYTF

j_call: TRBJ2-7
d_call: TRBD1
v_call: TRBV11-3
clone_size: NA
cdr3_nt: TGTGCCAGCAGCTCCGGACAGGGCGACTACGAGCAGTACTTC
cdr3_aa: CASSSGQGDYEQYF

j_call: TRBJ1-4
d_call: TRBD1
v_call: TRBV6-4
clone_size: NA
cdr3_nt: TGTGCCACCAGGGACAGGGGGCGACTTTATAATGAAAAACTGTTTTTT
cdr3_aa: CATRDRGRLYNEKLFF

j_call: TRBJ2-7
d_call: NA
v_call: TRBV27
clone_size: NA
cdr3_nt: TGTGCCAGCAGTCCCCGTGGTAGCGGAGGATACTACGAGCAGTACTTC
cdr3_aa: CASSPRGSGGYYEQYF

j_call: TRBJ2-3
d_call: NA
v_call: TRBV5-4
clone_size: NA
cdr3_nt: TGTGCCAGCAGCTTGCAGTTCACAGATACGCAGTATTTT
cdr3_aa: CASSLQFTDTQYF

j_call: TRBJ1-2
d_call: NA
v_call: TRBV28
clone_size: NA
cdr3_nt: TGTGCCAGCAGTGTAGCGGACGGCTACACCTTC
cdr3_aa: CASSVADGYTF

j_call: TRBJ2-7
d_call: TRBD1
v_call: TRBV7-9
clone_size: NA
cdr3_nt: TGTGCCAGCAGCACTAGGACAGGTAAATCCTACGAGCAGTACTTC
cdr3_aa: CASSTRTGKSYEQYF

j_call: TRBJ2-1
d_call: NA
v_call: TRBV5-1
clone_size: NA
cdr3_nt: TGCGCCAGCAGCTTGGCTGGGCAGAGCTCCTACAATGAGCAGTTCTTC
cdr3_aa: CASSLAGQSSYNEQFF

j_call: TRBJ2-3
d_call: NA
v_call: TRBV7-9
clone_size: NA
cdr3_nt: TGTGCCAGCAGCTTCTCGGCTAGCGCAAGCACAGATACGCAGTATTTT
cdr3_aa: CASSFSASASTDTQYF

j_call: TRBJ1-2
d_call: NA
v_call: TRBV11-2
clone_size: NA
cdr3_nt: TGTGCCAGCAGCCGCCATGACGGGAACTATGGCTACACCTTC
cdr3_aa: CASSRHDGNYGYTF

j_call: TRBJ2-2
d_call: NA
v_call: TRBV9
clone_size: NA
cdr3_nt: TGTGCCAGCAGCGTAGCCGGGGGGCAGGGGGTACCCGGGGAGCTGTTTTTT
cdr3_aa: CASSVAGGQGVPGELFF

j_call: TRBJ1-2
d_call: NA
v_call: TRBV28
clone_size: NA
cdr3_nt: TGTGCCAGCAGCTTGACGGCCTATGGCTACACCTTC
cdr3_aa: CASSLTAYGYTF

j_call: TRBJ1-1
d_call: NA
v_call: TRBV7-6
clone_size: NA
cdr3_nt: TGTGCCAGCAGCCCCGCAGGCGTCGGGGGTACTGAAGCTTTCTTT
cdr3_aa: CASSPAGVGGTEAFF

j_call: TRBJ1-1
d_call: NA
v_call: TRBV20-1
clone_size: NA
cdr3_nt: TGCAGTGCTAGGTTGTTAGAGCTAGCTTTCTTT
cdr3_aa: CSARLLELAFF

j_call: TRBJ2-7
d_call: NA
v_call: TRBV28
clone_size: NA
cdr3_nt: TGTGCCAGCAGTCGAAAGGCGGAGCAGTACTTC
cdr3_aa: CASSRKAEQYF

j_call: TRBJ2-5
d_call: TRBD1
v_call: TRBV5-1
clone_size: NA
cdr3_nt: TGCGCCAGCAGCCTGAACAGACAGGGGGGACAAGAGACCCAGTACTTC
cdr3_aa: CASSLNRQGGQETQYF

j_call: TRBJ1-4
d_call: NA
v_call: TRBV28
clone_size: NA
cdr3_nt: TGTGCCAGCAGTTTGGTCATACCTAATGAAAAACTGTTTTTT
cdr3_aa: CASSLVIPNEKLFF

j_call: TRBJ2-4
d_call: TRBD2
v_call: TRBV5-4
clone_size: NA
cdr3_nt: TGTGCCAGCAGCTGGGGGCTAGCGGGAGGGCAAAACATTCAGTACTTC
cdr3_aa: CASSWGLAGGQNIQYF

j_call: TRBJ1-5
d_call: NA
v_call: TRBV28
clone_size: NA
cdr3_nt: TGTGCCAGCGTTGGTGATCGACAGCCCCAGCATTTT
cdr3_aa: CASVGDRQPQHF

j_call: TRBJ2-1
d_call: TRBD1
v_call: TRBV7-9
clone_size: NA
cdr3_nt: TGTGCCAGCAGCTTGATGACAGGGGTATACAATGAGCAGTTCTTC
cdr3_aa: CASSLMTGVYNEQFF

j_call: TRBJ2-7
d_call: NA
v_call: TRBV10-1
clone_size: NA
cdr3_nt: TGCGCCAGCAGTCGAGACGGGAGTTCCTACGAGCAGTACTTC
cdr3_aa: CASSRDGSSYEQYF

j_call: TRBJ2-1
d_call: TRBD2
v_call: TRBV15
clone_size: NA
cdr3_nt: TGTGCCACCAGCAGAGGAGGACTAGCGGGAGCGACGGCGTACAATGAGCAGTTCTTC
cdr3_aa: CATSRGGLAGATAYNEQFF

j_call: TRBJ2-7
d_call: TRBD2
v_call: TRBV6-1
clone_size: NA
cdr3_nt: TGTGCCAGCAGGGCGTCTAGCGGGAGCTACGAGCAGTACTTC
cdr3_aa: CASRASSGSYEQYF

j_call: TRBJ2-5
d_call: NA
v_call: TRBV7-2
clone_size: NA
cdr3_nt: TGTGCCAGCAGCTTAGTAAGGGAGACCCAGTACTTC
cdr3_aa: CASSLVRETQYF

j_call: TRBJ2-7
d_call: TRBD2
v_call: TRBV29-1
clone_size: NA
cdr3_nt: TGCAGCGTCTATGGACTAGCGGGAAGCTACGAGCAGTACTTC
cdr3_aa: CSVYGLAGSYEQYF

j_call: TRBJ2-7
d_call: TRBD1
v_call: TRBV19
clone_size: NA
cdr3_nt: TGTGCCAGTAGTAGACACGGGACAGCGGCGGCCGAGCAGTACTTC
cdr3_aa: CASSRHGTAAAEQYF

j_call: TRBJ1-1
d_call: NA
v_call: TRBV10-3
clone_size: few
cdr3_nt: TGTGCCATCAGTGGAACAGGGCGGGACACTGAAGCTTTCTTT
cdr3_aa: CAISGTGRDTEAFF

j_call: TRBJ2-4
d_call: NA
v_call: TRBV6-5
clone_size: NA
cdr3_nt: TGTGCCAGCAGTCGCCCTATAGAAAACATTCAGTACTTC
cdr3_aa: CASSRPIENIQYF

j_call: TRBJ2-3
d_call: NA
v_call: TRBV4-3
clone_size: NA
cdr3_nt: TGCGCCAGCAGCCAGCGGCCGGGACTCGTTAGCACAGATACGCAGTATTTT
cdr3_aa: CASSQRPGLVSTDTQYF